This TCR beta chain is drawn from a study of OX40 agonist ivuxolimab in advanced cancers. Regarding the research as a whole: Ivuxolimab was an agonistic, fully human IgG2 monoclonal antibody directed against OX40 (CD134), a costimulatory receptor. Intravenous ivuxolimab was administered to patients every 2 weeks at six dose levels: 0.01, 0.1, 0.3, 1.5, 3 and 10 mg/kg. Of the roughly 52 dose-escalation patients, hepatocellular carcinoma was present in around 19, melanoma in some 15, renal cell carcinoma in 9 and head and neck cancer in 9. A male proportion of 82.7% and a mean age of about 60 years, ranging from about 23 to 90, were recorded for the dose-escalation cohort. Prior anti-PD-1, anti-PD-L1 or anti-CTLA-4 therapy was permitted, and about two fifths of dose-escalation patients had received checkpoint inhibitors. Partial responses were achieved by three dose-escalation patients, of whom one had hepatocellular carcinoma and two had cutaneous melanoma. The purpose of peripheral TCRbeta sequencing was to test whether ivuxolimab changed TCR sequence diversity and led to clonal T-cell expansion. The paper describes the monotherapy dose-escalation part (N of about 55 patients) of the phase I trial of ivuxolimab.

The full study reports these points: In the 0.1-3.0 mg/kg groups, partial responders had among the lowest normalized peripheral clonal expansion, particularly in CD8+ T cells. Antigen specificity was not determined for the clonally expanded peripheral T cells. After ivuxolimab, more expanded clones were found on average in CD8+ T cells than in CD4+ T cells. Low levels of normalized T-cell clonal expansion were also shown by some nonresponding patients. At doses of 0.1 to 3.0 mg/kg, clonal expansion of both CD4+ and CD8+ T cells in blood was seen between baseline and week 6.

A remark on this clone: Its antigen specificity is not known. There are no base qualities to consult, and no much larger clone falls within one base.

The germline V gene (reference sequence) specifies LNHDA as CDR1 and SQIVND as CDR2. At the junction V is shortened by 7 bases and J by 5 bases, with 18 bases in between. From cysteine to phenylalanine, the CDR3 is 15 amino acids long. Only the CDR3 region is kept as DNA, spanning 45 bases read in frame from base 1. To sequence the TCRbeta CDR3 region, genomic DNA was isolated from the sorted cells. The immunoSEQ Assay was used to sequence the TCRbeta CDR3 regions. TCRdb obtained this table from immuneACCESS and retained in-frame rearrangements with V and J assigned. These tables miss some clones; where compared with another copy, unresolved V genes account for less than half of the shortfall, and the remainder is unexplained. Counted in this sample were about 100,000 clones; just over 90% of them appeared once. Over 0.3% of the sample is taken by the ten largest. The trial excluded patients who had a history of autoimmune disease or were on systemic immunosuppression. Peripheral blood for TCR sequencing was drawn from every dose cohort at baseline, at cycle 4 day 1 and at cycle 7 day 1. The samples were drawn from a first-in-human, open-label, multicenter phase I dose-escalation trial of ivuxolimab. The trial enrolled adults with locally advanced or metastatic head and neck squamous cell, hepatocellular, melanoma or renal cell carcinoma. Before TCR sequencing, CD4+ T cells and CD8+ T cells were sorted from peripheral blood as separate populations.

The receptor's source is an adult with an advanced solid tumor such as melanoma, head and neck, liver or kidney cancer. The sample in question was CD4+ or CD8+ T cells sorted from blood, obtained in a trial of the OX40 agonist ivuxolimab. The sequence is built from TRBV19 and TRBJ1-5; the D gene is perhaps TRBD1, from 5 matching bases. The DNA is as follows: TGTGCCAGTACCAAGCAGGGAATAGGGCATCAGCCCCAGCATTTT. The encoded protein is CASTKQGIGHQPQHF.